This TCR beta chain was captured by sequencing in a study of PD-L1 blockade in urothelial cancer. Here immunoSEQ multiplex PCR was the method, and the copy in TCRdb shows in-frame clones only, minus some. The table has around 80,000 clones, about nine tenths seen once. The CDR3 sequence is 16 residues long. The V end lost 4 bases, the J end lost 1 base, and 15 bases lay between the germline ends. CDR1 ENHRY and CDR2 SYGVKD come from the germline V gene. This chain connects TRBV10-3 to TRBJ2-3; a possible D gene is TRBD2 (5 bases). The sequencing used PBMCs, collected around atezolizumab (anti-PD-L1) treatment. This receptor was obtained from a woman in her 70s with urothelial cancer. DNA for the CDR3: TGTGCCATCAGTGCTCACTCCCCCGGGGGCACAGATACGCAGTATTTT. Its translation is CAISAHSPGGTDTQYF.